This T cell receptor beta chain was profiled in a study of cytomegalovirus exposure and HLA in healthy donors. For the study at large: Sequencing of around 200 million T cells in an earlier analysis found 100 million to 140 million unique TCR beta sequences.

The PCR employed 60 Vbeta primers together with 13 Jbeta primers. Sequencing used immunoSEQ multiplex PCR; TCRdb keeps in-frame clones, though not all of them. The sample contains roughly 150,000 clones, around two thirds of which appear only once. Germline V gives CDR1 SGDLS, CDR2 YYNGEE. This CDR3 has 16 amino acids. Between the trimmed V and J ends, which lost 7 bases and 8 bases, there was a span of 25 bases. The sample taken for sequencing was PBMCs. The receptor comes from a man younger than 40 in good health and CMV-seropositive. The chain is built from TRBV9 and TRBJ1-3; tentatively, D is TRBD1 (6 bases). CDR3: CASGNSPDSPGDTIYF. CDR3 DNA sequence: TGTGCCAGCGGAAACTCACCGGACAGCCCTGGGGACACCATATATTTT.